Shown below are 24 T cell receptor beta chains from a single sample sequenced in a study of blood T cell repertoires in COVID-19. Only in-frame clones appear in the TCRdb table, and some are missing; sequencing was by immunoSEQ multiplex PCR. The sample records roughly 160,000 clones, roughly 87% being singletons. The sequencing input was peripheral blood. The receptors here all came from a woman aged 55-70 years who had recovered from COVID-19.

The genes are TRBV28 and TRBJ1-2; 7 nucleotides line up with TRBD1. With V trimmed by 1 base and J by 4 bases, 9 bases remained unmatched. CDR1 and CDR2 from the germline V gene are MDHEN and SYDVKM. CDR3 length: 16 residues. CDR3 amino acids: CASSLSGGMFGYGYTF. CDR3 nucleotides: TGTGCCAGCAGTTTATCAGGGGGGATGTTTGGCTATGGCTACACCTTC.

This clone appeared a single time. V and J are TRBV2 and TRBJ2-1; TRBD1 might be the D (6 bases). CDR1 SNHLY and CDR2 FYNNEI come from the germline V gene. The V end lost 8 bases, the J end lost 4 bases, and 15 bases lay between the germline ends. The CDR3 sequence is 14 residues long. CDR3 in DNA: TGTGCCAGCGGAGCCCAGGGGACATACAATGAGCAGTTCTTC. As protein: CASGAQGTYNEQFF. The full variable domain, with the rest looked up from reference TRBV2 and TRBJ2-1, is EPEVTQTPSHQVTQMGQEVILRCVPISNHLYFYWYRQILGQKVEFLVSFYNNEISEKSEIFDDQFSVERPDGSNFTLKIRSTKLEDSAMYFCASGAQGTYNEQFFGPGTRLTVL.

The CDR3 spells CASRTGLLDTEAFF. For the CDR3, the DNA is TGTGCCAGCAGGACTGGATTGTTAGACACTGAAGCTTTCTTT. V and J are TRBV2 and TRBJ1-1; no clear D gene. Germline V CDR1 and CDR2: SNHLY, FYNNEI. Trimming pared 6 bases from V and 3 bases from J, leaving 14 bases between. This CDR3 spans 14 amino acids.

V usage is TRBV7-6 and J usage is TRBJ2-1, with D unclear. This CDR3 comprises 13 residues. The germline V and J ends were trimmed by 5 bases and 5 bases, with 10 bases remaining between them. Germline V CDR1 and CDR2: SGHVS, FNYEAQ. This chain's CDR3 is CASSISINNEQFF. Here the CDR3 DNA reads TGTGCCAGCAGCATTAGCATAAACAATGAGCAGTTCTTC.

This clone was counted ten times or more. The chain employs TRBV9 and TRBJ2-2; TRBD1 matches at 8 bases. CDR3 size: 13 residues. Germline CDR1 is SGDLS and CDR2 is YYNGEE. V dropped 10 bases and J dropped 6; count of bases not matched to a gene: 8. The CDR3 sequence: CAGGQGPAGELFF. Here the CDR3 DNA reads TGTGCCGGAGGACAGGGTCCGGCCGGGGAGCTGTTTTTT.

V gene TRBV29-1 combines with J gene TRBJ1-1; 10 positions agree with TRBD1. Trimming at V came to 7 bases and at J to 5 bases, leaving 4 bases not matched to a gene. The CDR3 has 12 amino acids. CDR1 is SQVTM, CDR2 ANQGSEA, per germline. In DNA, the CDR3 is TGCAGCGCGGGGACAGGGGAGACTGAAGCTTTCTTT. This gives the protein CSAGTGETEAFF.

This clone was seen only a few times. V usage is TRBV27 and J usage is TRBJ2-7; no definite D call. V lost 8 bases, J lost 2 bases, and 13 bases lay in between. CDR3 length equals 13 residues. The germline V gene encodes CDR1 MNHEY and CDR2 SMNVEV (reference sequence). The CDR3 region is CASAGGRAYEQYF. CDR3 bases: TGTGCCAGCGCCGGCGGTCGGGCCTACGAGCAGTACTTC.

The chain links TRBV6-6 to TRBJ2-7; TRBD1 matches 7 bases. CDR1 MNHNY and CDR2 SVGAGI come from the germline V gene (reference sequence). CDR3 length: 14 amino acids. With V trimmed by 6 bases and J by 4 bases, 9 bases remained unmatched. The CDR3 protein is CASRLDRSRYEQYF. The CDR3 coding sequence is TGTGCCAGCAGACTGGACAGGAGTAGGTACGAGCAGTACTTC.

The rearrangement uses TRBV6-4 and TRBJ2-1; 9 bases map to TRBD2. The V segment lost 4 bases and the J segment 7 bases; nucleotides outside the gene matches: 8. Germline CDR1 MRHNA, CDR2 SNTAGT. This CDR3 spans 15 amino acids. The chain's CDR3 is CASSGLTSGRNEQFF. In DNA form, the CDR3 reads TGTGCCAGCAGTGGCCTGACTAGCGGTAGAAATGAGCAGTTCTTC.

V usage is TRBV18 and J usage is TRBJ1-1; 11 bases are shared with TRBD1. J gave up 1 base and V 4 bases, and 8 bases lay outside the gene matches. CDR3 length: 17 residues. CDR1 is KGHSH and CDR2 is LQKENI in the germline V gene. The CDR3 DNA reads as TGTGCCAGCTCACTCGCCCCCGGGACAGGGGGGAACACTGAAGCTTTCTTT. Its protein product is CASSLAPGTGGNTEAFF.

V gene TRBV27 combines with J gene TRBJ1-2; possibly TRBD1 for D (5 bases). CDR1 MNHEY and CDR2 SMNVEV come from the germline V gene (reference sequence). There are 13 residues in the CDR3. V shed 2 bases and J shed 13 bases, with 17 bases lying between them. This CDR3 reads CASSLRGVDFATF. In DNA, the CDR3 is TGTGCCAGCAGTTTAAGGGGCGTTGACTTCGCCACCTTC.

The chain joins TRBV7-9 to TRBJ1-2, with unresolved D. V shed 4 bases and J shed 3 bases, with 9 bases lying between them. The CDR3 loop spans 13 amino acids. Germline values: CDR1 SEHNR, CDR2 FQNEAQ (reference sequence). Here the CDR3 reads CASSSLYDYGYTF. CDR3 DNA: TGTGCCAGCAGCTCTTTATATGACTATGGCTACACCTTC.

This clone was picked up one time. V gene TRBV7-8 combines with J gene TRBJ1-1; D is unresolved. Trimming shortened V by 5 bases and J by 4 bases, and 14 bases separated the two germline ends. Looked up from germline, CDR1 is SGHVS and CDR2 is FQNEAQ. The CDR3 has 14 residues. CDR3 sequence: CASSPQRGITEAFF. For the CDR3, the DNA is TGTGCCAGCAGCCCCCAGAGAGGGATCACTGAAGCTTTCTTT.

The chain carries TRBV15 and TRBJ2-5, with a possible D match to TRBD1 (6 bases). Germline V gene lookup returns CDR1 LNHNV and CDR2 YYDKDF (reference sequence). Trimming took 0 bases from V and 4 from J, leaving 9 bases between them. The CDR3 is 14 residues long. The CDR3 reads CATSRDTGRETQYF. CDR3 coding DNA: TGTGCCACCAGCAGAGATACAGGGCGAGAGACCCAGTACTTC.

The chain links TRBV28 to TRBJ1-5, with TRBD1 as a possible D gene (5 bases). V was trimmed by 8 bases and J by 4 bases, leaving 15 bases between them. CDR1 is MDHEN and CDR2 is SYDVKM in the germline V gene. The CDR3 consists of 14 residues. The CDR3 loop is CASSYFGGNQPQHF. As DNA, the CDR3 is TGTGCCAGCTCATATTTCGGGGGTAATCAGCCCCAGCATTTT.

This clone was counted once. V usage is TRBV5-1 and J usage is TRBJ1-1, with a possible D match to TRBD1 (6 bases). V was trimmed by 4 bases and J by 0 bases, leaving 13 bases between them. The CDR3 is 15 amino acids. In germline, CDR1 is SGHRS, CDR2 YFSETQ. The CDR3 here is CASSEQGGVNTEAFF. As DNA, the CDR3 is TGCGCCAGCAGCGAACAGGGCGGAGTGAACACTGAAGCTTTCTTT.

J is TRBJ2-7 and V is TRBV28, with 7 bases matching TRBD2. After removal of 7 bases from V and 2 bases from J, the junction contained 8 bases not matched to a gene. The CDR3 totals 14 residues. Germline values: CDR1 MDHEN, CDR2 SYDVKM. The CDR3 coding sequence is TGTGCCAGCACCCCGCGGGGGACCGCCTACGAGCAGTACTTC. Translation: CASTPRGTAYEQYF. The full variable domain, rest sourced from reference TRBV28 and TRBJ2-7, is DVKVTQSSRYLVKRTGEKVFLECVQDMDHENMFWYRQDPGLGLRLIYFSYDVKMKEKGDIPEGYSVSREKKERFSLILESASTNQTSMYLCASTPRGTAYEQYFGPGTRLTVT.

This clone was detected only once. The chain carries TRBV5-1 and TRBJ2-5, with 9 positions matching TRBD1. This CDR3 has 15 amino acids. Germline trimming cut 2 bases from V and 0 bases from J; bases unmatched to any gene: 2. The germline V gene has CDR1 SGHRS and CDR2 YFSETQ. The CDR3 spells CASSFRDRDQETQYF. DNA of the CDR3: TGCGCCAGCAGCTTCCGGGACAGGGACCAAGAGACCCAGTACTTC.

The rearrangement joins TRBV12-3 or TRBV12-4 to TRBJ2-7; 7 positions match TRBD1. This CDR3 comprises 12 residues. V lost 8 bases and J lost 4; bases outside the gene matches: 5. The CDR3 nucleotides are TGTGCCAGCGGGTACAGGGGTTACGAGCAGTACTTC. Its protein product is CASGYRGYEQYF.

This clone was seen just once. J is TRBJ2-2 and V is TRBV5-1; TRBD1 agrees at 8 bases. The V gene end was trimmed by 2 bases and the J gene end by 7 bases; junction bases not matched to a gene: 7. CDR1 is SGHRS and CDR2 is YFSETQ in the germline V gene. The CDR3 consists of 15 residues. CDR3 amino acids: CASSFQDRGGGELFF. CDR3 DNA: TGCGCCAGCAGCTTCCAAGACAGGGGTGGCGGGGAGCTGTTTTTT.

The chain carries TRBV28 and TRBJ2-3; TRBD2 agrees at 7 bases. The CDR3 is 15 amino acids. The V segment lost 6 bases and the J segment 4 bases; nucleotides outside the gene matches: 10. Germline V gene sequence: CDR1 MDHEN, CDR2 SYDVKM. Written as DNA, the CDR3 is TGTGCCAGCAGCCGCGGGAGTCCAAGGGCAGATACGCAGTATTTT. Protein sequence: CASSRGSPRADTQYF.

The rearrangement links TRBV6-5 to TRBJ1-2; 7 nucleotides match TRBD1. This CDR3 is built from 13 residues. Germline assignment: CDR1 MNHEY and CDR2 SVGAGI. With V trimmed by 5 bases and J by 6 bases, 6 bases remained unmatched. The CDR3 DNA follows: TGTGCCAGCAGTCAGGACAGGTTCGATGGCTACACCTTC. Its translation is CASSQDRFDGYTF.

CDR3: CASSLGSGPHNEQFF. In nucleotides, the CDR3 is TGTGCCAGCAGCTTAGGTAGCGGACCTCACAATGAGCAGTTCTTC. V and J are TRBV11-3 and TRBJ2-1, with a weak D call TRBD2 (6 bases). Trimming took 1 base from V and 5 from J, leaving 12 bases between them. CDR3 length: 15 amino acids. From germline, CDR1 is SGHNT and CDR2 YENEEA. Variable domain in full (rest from reference TRBV11-3 and TRBJ2-1): EAGVVQSPRYKIIEKKQPVAFWCNPISGHNTLYWYLQNLGQGPELLIRYENEEAVDDSQLPKDRFSAERLKGVDSTLKIQPAELGDSAVYLCASSLGSGPHNEQFFGPGTRLTVL.

V is TRBV24-1 and J is TRBJ1-4, with TRBD1 as a possible D gene (6 bases). The CDR3 has 16 residues. V was pared by 8 bases and J by 2 bases, with 17 bases between. CDR1 and CDR2 (germline): KGHDR, SFDVKD. CDR3 sequence reads: CATTGVSVRTNEKLFF. The CDR3 nucleotides are TGTGCCACCACAGGGGTTTCGGTTCGGACTAATGAAAAACTGTTTTTT.